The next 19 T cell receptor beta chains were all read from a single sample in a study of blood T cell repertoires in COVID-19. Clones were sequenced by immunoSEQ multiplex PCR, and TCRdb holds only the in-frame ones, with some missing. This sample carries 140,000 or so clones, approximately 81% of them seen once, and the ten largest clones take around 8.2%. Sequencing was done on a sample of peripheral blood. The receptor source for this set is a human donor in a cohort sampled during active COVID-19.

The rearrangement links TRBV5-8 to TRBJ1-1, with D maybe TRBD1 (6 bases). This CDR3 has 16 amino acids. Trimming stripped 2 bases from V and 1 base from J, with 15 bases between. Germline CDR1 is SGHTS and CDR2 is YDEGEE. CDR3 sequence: CASSFRDNFWNTEAFF. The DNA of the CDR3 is TGTGCCAGCAGCTTTCGGGACAACTTTTGGAACACTGAAGCTTTCTTT.

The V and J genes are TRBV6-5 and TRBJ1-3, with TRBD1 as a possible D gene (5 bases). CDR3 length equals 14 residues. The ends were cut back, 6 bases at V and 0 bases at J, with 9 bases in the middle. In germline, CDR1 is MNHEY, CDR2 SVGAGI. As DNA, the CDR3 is TGTGCCAGCAGAACAGGTTACTCTGGAAACACCATATATTTT. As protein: CASRTGYSGNTIYF.

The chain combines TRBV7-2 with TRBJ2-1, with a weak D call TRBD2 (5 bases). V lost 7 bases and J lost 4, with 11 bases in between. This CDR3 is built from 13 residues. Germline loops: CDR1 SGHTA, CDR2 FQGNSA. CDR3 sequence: CASKARAYNEQFF. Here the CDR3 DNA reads TGTGCCAGCAAGGCGCGGGCTTACAATGAGCAGTTCTTC.

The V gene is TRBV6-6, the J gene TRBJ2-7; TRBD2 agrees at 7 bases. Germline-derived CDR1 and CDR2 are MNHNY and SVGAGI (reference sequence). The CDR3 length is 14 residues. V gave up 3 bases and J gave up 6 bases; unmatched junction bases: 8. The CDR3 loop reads CASSYWEGRGEQYF. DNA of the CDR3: TGTGCCAGCAGTTATTGGGAGGGGAGAGGCGAGCAGTACTTC.

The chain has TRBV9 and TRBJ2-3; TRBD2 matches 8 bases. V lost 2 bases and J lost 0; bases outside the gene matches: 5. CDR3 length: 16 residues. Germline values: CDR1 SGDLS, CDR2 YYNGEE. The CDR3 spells CASSVSSGSSTDTQYF. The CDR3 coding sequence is TGTGCCAGCAGCGTCTCTAGCGGGTCTAGCACAGATACGCAGTATTTT.

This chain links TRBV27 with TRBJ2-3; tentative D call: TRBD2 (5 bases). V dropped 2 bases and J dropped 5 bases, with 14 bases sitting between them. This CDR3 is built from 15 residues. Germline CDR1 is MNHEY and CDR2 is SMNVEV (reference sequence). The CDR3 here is CASSLRGYSRDTQYF. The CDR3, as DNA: TGTGCCAGCAGTTTACGCGGGTACTCCCGAGATACGCAGTATTTT.

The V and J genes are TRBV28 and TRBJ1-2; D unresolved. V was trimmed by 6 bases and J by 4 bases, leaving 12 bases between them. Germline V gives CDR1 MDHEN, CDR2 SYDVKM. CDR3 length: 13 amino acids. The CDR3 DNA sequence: TGTGCCAGCAGCTTGCAGGCTTCCTATGGCTACACCTTC. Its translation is CASSLQASYGYTF.

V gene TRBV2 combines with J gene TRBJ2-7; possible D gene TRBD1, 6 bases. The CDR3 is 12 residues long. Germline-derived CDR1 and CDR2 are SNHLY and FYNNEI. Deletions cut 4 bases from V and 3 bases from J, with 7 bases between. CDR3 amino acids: CASSATGYEQYF. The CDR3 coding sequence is TGTGCCAGCAGTGCGACAGGCTACGAGCAGTACTTC.

The DNA for the CDR3 is TGTGCCAGTAGTATTAGCGGGAGAGTAACGGTCACAGATACGCAGTATTTT. Protein product: CASSISGRVTVTDTQYF. This chain joins TRBV19 and TRBJ2-3; 9 nucleotides agree with TRBD2. V lost 3 bases to trimming and J lost 2 bases; unmatched junction nucleotides: 9. From germline, CDR1 is LNHDA and CDR2 SQIVND (reference sequence). The CDR3 is made up of 17 amino acids.

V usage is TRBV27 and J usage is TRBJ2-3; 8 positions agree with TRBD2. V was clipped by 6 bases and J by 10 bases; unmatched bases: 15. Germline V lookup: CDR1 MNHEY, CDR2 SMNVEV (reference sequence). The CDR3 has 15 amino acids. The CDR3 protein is CASSPGTRRSSAQYF. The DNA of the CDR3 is TGTGCCAGCAGCCCAGGGACTAGAAGATCTAGCGCGCAGTATTTT.

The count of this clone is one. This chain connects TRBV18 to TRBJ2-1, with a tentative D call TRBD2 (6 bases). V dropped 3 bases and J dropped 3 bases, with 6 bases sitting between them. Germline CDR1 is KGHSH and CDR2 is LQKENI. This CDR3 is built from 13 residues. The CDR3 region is CASSPGLYNEQFF. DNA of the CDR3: TGTGCCAGCTCACCGGGACTCTACAATGAGCAGTTCTTC.

The CDR3 reads CASSLARDRYYEQYF. DNA for the CDR3: TGTGCCAGCAGCTTAGCTCGGGACAGATACTACGAGCAGTACTTC. The chain joins TRBV7-2 to TRBJ2-7; 7 bases are shared with TRBD1. The CDR3 consists of 15 residues. Per germline, CDR1 SGHTA and CDR2 FQGNSA. V gave up 0 bases and J gave up 3 bases; unmatched junction bases: 5.

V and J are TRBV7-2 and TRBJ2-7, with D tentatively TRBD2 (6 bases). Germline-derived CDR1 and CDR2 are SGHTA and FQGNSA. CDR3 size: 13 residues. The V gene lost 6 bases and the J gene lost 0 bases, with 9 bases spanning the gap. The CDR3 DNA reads TGTGCCAGCAGTGGAGGGCCCTCCTACGAGCAGTACTTC. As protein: CASSGGPSYEQYF.

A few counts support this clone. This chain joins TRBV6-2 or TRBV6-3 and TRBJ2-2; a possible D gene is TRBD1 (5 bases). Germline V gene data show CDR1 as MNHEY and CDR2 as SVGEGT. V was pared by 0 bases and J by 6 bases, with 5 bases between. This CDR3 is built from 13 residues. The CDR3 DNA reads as TGTGCCAGCAGTTACTCGACAGCCGGGGAGCTGTTTTTT. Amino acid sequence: CASSYSTAGELFF.

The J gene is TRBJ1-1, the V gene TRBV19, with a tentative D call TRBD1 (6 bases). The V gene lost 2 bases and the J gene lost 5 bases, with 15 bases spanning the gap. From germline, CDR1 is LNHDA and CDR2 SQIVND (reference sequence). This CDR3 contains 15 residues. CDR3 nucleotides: TGTGCCAGTAGTATAATCCGCAGGGGATCTACTGAAGCTTTCTTT. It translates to CASSIIRRGSTEAFF.

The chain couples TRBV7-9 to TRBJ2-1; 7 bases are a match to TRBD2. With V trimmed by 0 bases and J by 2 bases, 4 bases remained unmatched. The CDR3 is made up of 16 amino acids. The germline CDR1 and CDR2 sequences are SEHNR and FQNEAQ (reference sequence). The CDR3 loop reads CASSLARAGPYNEQFF. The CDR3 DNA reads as TGTGCCAGCAGCTTAGCAAGAGCGGGACCCTACAATGAGCAGTTCTTC.

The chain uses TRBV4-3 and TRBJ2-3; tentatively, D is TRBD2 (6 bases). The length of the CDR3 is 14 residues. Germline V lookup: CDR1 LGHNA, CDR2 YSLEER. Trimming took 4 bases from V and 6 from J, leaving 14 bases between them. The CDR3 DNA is TGCGCCAGCAGCCGGAATCAGGGAGGCGATACGCAGTATTTT. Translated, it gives CASSRNQGGDTQYF.

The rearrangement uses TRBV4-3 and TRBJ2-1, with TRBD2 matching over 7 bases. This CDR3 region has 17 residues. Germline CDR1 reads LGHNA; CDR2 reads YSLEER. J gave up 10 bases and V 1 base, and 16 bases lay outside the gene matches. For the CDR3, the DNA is TGCGCCAGCAGCCAAGGCATGGGGGGAGGGCCAGGATTCGAGCAGTTCTTC. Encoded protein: CASSQGMGGGPGFEQFF.

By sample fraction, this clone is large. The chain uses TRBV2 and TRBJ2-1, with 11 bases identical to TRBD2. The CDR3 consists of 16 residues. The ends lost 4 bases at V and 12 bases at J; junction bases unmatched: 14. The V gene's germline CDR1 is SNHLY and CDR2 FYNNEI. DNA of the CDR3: TGTGCCAGCAGTGGGAGCCTAGCGGGAGGCGGAACGGGGCAGTTCTTC. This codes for CASSGSLAGGGTGQFF.